This T cell receptor (beta chain) was captured in a study of blood T cell repertoires in COVID-19. This clone was detected only a few times. Germline CDR1 is DFQATT and CDR2 is SNEGSKA (reference sequence). This CDR3 has 11 residues. V lost 2 bases to trimming and J lost 3 bases, with 4 bases between them. The repertoire was sequenced with immunoSEQ multiplex PCR; TCRdb's copy has only in-frame clones and lacks some. The repertoire includes approximately 290,000 clones, around 90% of them detected once, and 1% to 1.3% sits in the top ten. The V gene is TRBV20-1, the J gene TRBJ2-5, with D hard to call. Sequences were obtained from PBMCs or T cells enriched from blood (not recorded which). The receptor was isolated from a woman in her twenties or thirties who had recovered from COVID-19. For the CDR3, the DNA is TGCAGTGCTAGAAGAGAAGAGACCCAGTACTTC. Protein sequence: CSARREETQYF.